Shown below are 11 T cell receptor beta chains from a single sample sequenced in a study of beta chain features in type 1 diabetes. Regarding the study as a whole: People with Type 1 diabetes carried modestly yet significantly shorter TCRB CDR3s in all four CD4+ subsets.

These receptors are not linked to any known antigen. The sequenced template was cDNA made from the entire isolated RNA. Produced via immunoSEQ multiplex PCR; TCRdb's table is partial and in-frame only. This sample has over 300,000 clones, with 9.3% found just once. Sample: central memory CD4+ T cells from blood. All receptors derive from a man aged 25-45 years with type 1 diabetes.

This sequence joins TRBV18 and TRBJ2-5; D not certain. The germline V gene encodes CDR1 KGHSH and CDR2 LQKENI. The CDR3 is 16 amino acids. Trimming removed 1 base at V and 1 base at J, with 13 bases between. In nucleotides, the CDR3 is TGTGCCAGCTCACCACTCACAGCCAACCTCCAAGAGACCCAGTACTTC. Translated: CASSPLTANLQETQYF.

This clone was picked up a small number of times. This sample includes further DNA sequences coding for the same CDR3. The chain joins TRBV10-3 to TRBJ2-7; TRBD2 aligns across 7 bases. The CDR3 consists of 17 residues. Germline trimming cut 0 bases from V and 5 bases from J; bases unmatched to any gene: 13. Germline CDR1 is ENHRY and CDR2 is SYGVKD. CDR3 DNA: TGTGCCATCAGTGAGTCGATGGGGCGCGGACTAGGGGACGAGCAGTACTTC. The encoded protein is CAISESMGRGLGDEQYF.

The sample holds a few counts of this clone. The rearrangement uses TRBV29-1 and TRBJ1-5, with no clear D. Germline CDR1 is SQVTM and CDR2 is ANQGSEA. The CDR3 runs 12 residues. The germline V and J ends were trimmed by 4 bases and 2 bases, with 6 bases remaining between them. CDR3 sequence (DNA): TGCAGCGTTGGGGGAGGCAATCAGCCCCAGCATTTT. Translated, it gives CSVGGGNQPQHF.

This clone came up a few times. The junction shows a germline mismatch at one end, possibly a read error. The chain links TRBV23-1 to TRBJ2-1, with no clear D. TRBV23-1 is sorted into the ORF group, with uncertain function. There are 10 residues in the CDR3. This chain's CDR3 is CASGHNEQFF. Written as DNA, the CDR3 is TGCGCCAGCGGTCACAATGAGCAGTTCTTC.

This clone came up many times. This sequence joins TRBV5-6 and TRBJ1-6; D not certain. The V gene's germline CDR1 is SGHDT and CDR2 YYEEEE. V lost 1 base and J lost 9, with 11 bases in between. The CDR3 runs to 14 residues. The CDR3 here is CASSLFQSSSPLHF. CDR3 DNA sequence: TGTGCCAGCAGCTTGTTCCAGTCGTCTTCACCCCTCCACTTT.

The J gene is TRBJ1-2, the V gene TRBV7-9, with unresolved D. Per the germline V gene, CDR1 is SEHNR and CDR2 is FQNEAQ (reference sequence). V was pared by 1 base and J by 8 bases, with 23 bases between. The CDR3 covers 17 residues. The CDR3 DNA reads TGTGCCAGCAGCTTAGATCTGGGTCAACCAGGCCCGTACGGCTACACCTTC. This gives the protein CASSLDLGQPGPYGYTF.

This chain joins TRBV2 and TRBJ2-7; TRBD2 matches 13 bases. Per germline, CDR1 SNHLY and CDR2 FYNNEI. CDR3 size: 13 residues. V trimming: 4 bases; J trimming: 10 bases; junction bases outside the gene matches: 4. The CDR3 protein is CASSVGLAGDQYF. In DNA, the CDR3 is TGTGCCAGCAGTGTAGGACTAGCGGGAGATCAGTACTTC.

The chain has TRBV5-4 and TRBJ2-5; no definite D call. Germline V gene data show CDR1 as SGHNT and CDR2 as YYREEE (reference sequence). The CDR3 length is 15 residues. Trimming left V 0 bases short and J 4 bases short, with 13 bases between. The CDR3 spells CASSLDGFAGETQYF. CDR3 nucleotides: TGTGCCAGCAGCTTGGATGGTTTCGCAGGAGAGACCCAGTACTTC.

The chain employs TRBV11-3 and TRBJ1-2, with D unresolved. V gave up 5 bases and J gave up 7 bases, with 14 bases separating them. Germline CDR1 SGHNT, CDR2 YENEEA. The CDR3 runs to 13 residues. The CDR3 sequence: CASSPRYEGGYTF. CDR3 DNA sequence: TGTGCCAGCAGCCCTCGGTACGAGGGTGGCTACACCTTC.

The V and J genes are TRBV11-2 and TRBJ2-1, with no clear D. V lost 3 bases and J lost 12, with 12 bases in between. The germline gives CDR1 SGHAT, CDR2 FQNNGV. The CDR3 has 12 amino acids. The CDR3 protein is CASSFGPSGQFF. CDR3 DNA sequence: TGTGCCAGCAGCTTTGGCCCCTCCGGGCAGTTCTTC.

The rearrangement links TRBV6-6 to TRBJ1-2; no definite D call. Germline loops: CDR1 MNHNY, CDR2 SVGAGI (reference sequence). Trimming removed 5 bases from V and 9 bases from J, with 16 bases in between. This CDR3 region has 13 residues. The CDR3 bases are TGTGCCAGCAGTCCTGCGGTTGGGAGAAGCTACACCTTC. Its translation: CASSPAVGRSYTF.